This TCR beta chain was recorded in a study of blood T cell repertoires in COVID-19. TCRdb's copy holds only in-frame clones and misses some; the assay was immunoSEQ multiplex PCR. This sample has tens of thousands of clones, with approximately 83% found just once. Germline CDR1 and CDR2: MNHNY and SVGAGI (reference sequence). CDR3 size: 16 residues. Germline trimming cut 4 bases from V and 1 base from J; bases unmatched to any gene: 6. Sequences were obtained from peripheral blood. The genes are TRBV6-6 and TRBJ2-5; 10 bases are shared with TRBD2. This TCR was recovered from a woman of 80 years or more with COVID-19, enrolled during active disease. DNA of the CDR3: TGTGCCAGCAGTTGGCGGACTAGCGGATTCCAAGAGACCCAGTACTTC. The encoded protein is CASSWRTSGFQETQYF.